This T cell receptor beta chain was identified during a study of T-cell memory formation after mild COVID-19. Study-level findings and limits: CD4/CD8 balance held among clones contracting day 15 to 85, and later expanders leaned CD4+. A second wave of clones peaked on day 37, and their SARS-CoV-2 specificity went unconfirmed. CD4+ contracting clones were mainly CM and EM; CD8+ ones, EMRA.

V was pared by 4 bases and J by 6 bases, with 16 bases of the junction left unmatched. Germline CDR1 and CDR2: SGDLS and YYNGEE. The length of the CDR3 is 17 residues. TCRdb independently ran MiXCR on the 5' RACE reads; one entry per CDR3 protein. The sample consists of just under 350,000 distinct CDR3 sequences, 10% to 15% of them appearing once. This clonotype was observed a handful of times. Antigen: not known. This TCR came from a man younger than 35 who had mild COVID-19 (a few samples of this study predate the infection). Cell type and time point are not known. Sequenced: PBMCs or a T cell subset sorted from them (not recorded which). This chain uses TRBV9 with TRBJ2-3, with TRBD2 matching over 8 bases. The CDR3 coding sequence is TGTGCCAGCAGCCCTCCCCCGGGGGGGGGGGTTTGGGATACGCAGTATTTT. Translating it yields CASSPPPGGGVWDTQYF.